Following are 20 T cell receptor beta chains from one sample sequenced in a study of T-cell reconstitution after alpha-beta-depleted transplantation in children. Preparation of the TCRbeta library was carried out with unique molecular identifiers. TCRdb passed the PCR reads through MiXCR, listing each CDR3 protein once. The profile shows about 540,000 distinct CDR3 sequences, around 17% of them singletons. This sample comprised PBMCs from the stem cell graft donor, obtained from the stem cell graft. These receptors all stem from a human donor who donated a stem cell graft to a child with acute lymphoblastic leukemia.

The chain joins TRBV7-9 to TRBJ1-5, with 8 nucleotides matching TRBD1. The germline gives CDR1 SEHNR, CDR2 FQNEAQ (reference sequence). This CDR3 spans 16 amino acids. With V trimmed by 6 bases and J by 3 bases, 10 bases remained unmatched. The CDR3 loop is CASSFGTGYFNQPQHF. DNA of the CDR3: TGTGCCAGCAGTTTCGGGACAGGTTATTTCAATCAGCCCCAGCATTTT. Using reference TRBV7-9 and TRBJ1-5 for the parts outside the CDR3, the full variable domain is DTGVSQNPRHKITKRGQNVTFRCDPISEHNRLYWYRQTLGQGPEFLTYFQNEAQLEKSRLLSDRFSAERPKGSFSTLEIQRTEQGDSAMYLCASSFGTGYFNQPQHFGDGTRLSIL.

The rearrangement uses TRBV15 and TRBJ2-7; 9 bases are shared with TRBD2. The germline V gene has CDR1 LNHNV and CDR2 YYDKDF (reference sequence). This CDR3 has 14 amino acids. J lost 4 bases, V lost 0 bases, and 1 base had no gene match. CDR3: CATSRELAGYEQYF. For the CDR3, the DNA is TGTGCCACCAGCAGAGAGCTAGCGGGGTACGAGCAGTACTTC.

The chain combines TRBV15 with TRBJ2-2; a possible D gene is TRBD1 (6 bases). Per the germline V gene, CDR1 is LNHNV and CDR2 is YYDKDF (reference sequence). Trimming took 5 bases from V and 3 from J, leaving 10 bases between them. The CDR3 loop spans 14 amino acids. The CDR3 loop reads CATSPGQYTGELFF. The CDR3 region has the DNA TGTGCCACCAGCCCCGGACAGTACACCGGGGAGCTGTTTTTT.

This clonotype was detected only a few times. V is TRBV27 and J is TRBJ1-2; D gene ambiguous. The length of the CDR3 is 14 residues. V gave up 5 bases and J gave up 6 bases, with 16 bases separating them. CDR1 and CDR2 (germline): MNHEY, SMNVEV (reference sequence). The CDR3 bases are TGTGCCAGCAGTCAAATATTCAAGAGCCATGGCTACACCTTC. This encodes CASSQIFKSHGYTF.

The chain uses TRBV20-1 and TRBJ2-7; TRBD2 agrees at 11 bases. Looked up from germline, CDR1 is DFQATT and CDR2 is SNEGSKA (reference sequence). CDR3 length equals 17 residues. J gave up 3 bases and V 1 base, and 11 bases lay outside the gene matches. CDR3: CSARAYSGRADGYEQYF. The DNA for the CDR3 is TGCAGTGCTAGAGCGTATAGCGGGAGGGCCGATGGCTACGAGCAGTACTTC.

This chain connects TRBV11-2 to TRBJ2-5; D unresolved. CDR3 length: 15 residues. The V gene's germline CDR1 is SGHAT and CDR2 FQNNGV. V was trimmed by 3 bases and J by 0 bases, leaving 11 bases between them. The CDR3 region has the DNA TGTGCCAGCAGCTTGGGTGGTTCGTACCAAGAGACCCAGTACTTC. It codes for CASSLGGSYQETQYF.

This chain joins TRBV18 and TRBJ2-1, with 8 bases that match TRBD2. The V gene's germline CDR1 is KGHSH and CDR2 LQKENI. Trimming removed 3 bases from V and 10 bases from J; junction bases left unmatched: 5. The CDR3 has 13 residues. CDR3 loop: CASSPPGTREQFF. CDR3 nucleotide sequence: TGTGCCAGCTCACCCCCAGGGACTAGGGAGCAGTTCTTC.

This clonotype was observed a few times. The chain combines TRBV5-6 with TRBJ2-1, with 12 bases aligning to TRBD2. The ends lost 7 bases at V and 7 bases at J; junction bases unmatched: 6. From germline, CDR1 is SGHDT and CDR2 YYEEEE. This CDR3 is built from 14 residues. CDR3 residues: CASVRLAGENEQFF. In DNA form, the CDR3 reads TGTGCCAGCGTGCGACTAGCGGGAGAGAATGAGCAGTTCTTC.

V gene TRBV12-3 or TRBV12-4 combines with J gene TRBJ2-7; 8 positions match TRBD2. The V and J ends lost 6 bases and 6 bases, in that order; junction bases with no gene match: 13. This CDR3 is 15 amino acids long. CDR3 sequence: CASSIINGRAVEQYF. Written as DNA, the CDR3 is TGTGCCAGCAGCATAATAAACGGGAGGGCCGTCGAGCAGTACTTC.

This clonotype came up a few times. The chain has TRBV7-9 and TRBJ2-2; no reliable D call. CDR1 is SEHNR, CDR2 FQNEAQ, per germline (reference sequence). The CDR3 totals 13 residues. The V end lost 2 bases, the J end lost 7 bases, and 8 bases lay between the germline ends. CDR3 in DNA: TGTGCCAGCAGCTTATTTGTTGGCGGGGAGCTGTTTTTT. Its translation is CASSLFVGGELFF.

This chain joins TRBV21-1 and TRBJ2-5. TRBV21-1 is assigned pseudogene status. The CDR3 has 13 amino acids. The CDR3 nucleotides read TGTGCCAGCAGCAAACCAACAACCGAGTCCCAGTACTTC. Amino acid sequence: CASSKPTTESQYF.

This clonotype was detected many times. The rearrangement links TRBV5-5 to TRBJ2-3; maybe TRBD1 (7 bases). This CDR3 is built from 13 residues. Trimming removed 2 bases from V and 6 bases from J, with 10 bases in between. CDR1 SGHKS and CDR2 YYEKEE come from the germline V gene (reference sequence). The CDR3 spells CASSFAGGDTQYF. Written as DNA, the CDR3 is TGTGCCAGCAGCTTCGCAGGGGGGGATACGCAGTATTTT. Combining the CDR3 with reference TRBV5-5 and TRBJ2-3 gives the whole variable domain DAGVTQSPTHLIKTRGQQVTLRCSPISGHKSVSWYQQVLGQGPQFIFQYYEKEERGRGNFPDRFSARQFPNYSSELNVNALLLGDSALYLCASSFAGGDTQYFGPGTRLTVL.

This clonotype was recorded at least ten times. V gene TRBV7-9 combines with J gene TRBJ2-7; D might be TRBD1 or TRBD2, each matching 5 bases. CDR1 SEHNR and CDR2 FQNEAQ come from the germline V gene (reference sequence). CDR3 length equals 12 residues. V lost 5 bases to trimming and J lost 5 bases, with 10 bases between them. As DNA, the CDR3 is TGTGCCAGCAGCCTTCAGGGAGACGAGCAGTACTTC. It translates to CASSLQGDEQYF.

This clonotype was observed many times. V gene TRBV5-1 combines with J gene TRBJ2-2, with no clear D. Per the germline V gene, CDR1 is SGHRS and CDR2 is YFSETQ. Trimming stripped 4 bases from V and 3 bases from J, with 10 bases between. CDR3 length equals 14 residues. The CDR3 bases are TGCGCCAGCAGCCTTTTTTATGACACCGGGGAGCTGTTTTTT. Its translation is CASSLFYDTGELFF.

This clonotype was counted only a few times. The V gene is TRBV24-1, the J gene TRBJ2-5, with TRBD2 matching over 11 bases. Trimming at V came to 4 bases and at J to 2 bases, leaving 5 bases not matched to a gene. The CDR3 has 16 residues. CDR1 is KGHDR and CDR2 is SFDVKD in the germline V gene. The CDR3 DNA reads as TGTGCCACCAGTGAGGGGACTAGCGGACCTCAAGAGACCCAGTACTTC. Amino acids: CATSEGTSGPQETQYF.

This sequence joins TRBV4-1 and TRBJ1-6; D remains ambiguous. The V gene's germline CDR1 is MGHRA and CDR2 YSYEKL. The CDR3 spans 15 residues. The V and J ends lost 1 base and 7 bases respectively, with 11 bases between them. The CDR3 DNA is TGCGCCAGCAGCCAAGGCCGGACCGGGAATTCACCCCTCCACTTT. As protein: CASSQGRTGNSPLHF.

V gene TRBV15 combines with J gene TRBJ1-2; the D is unclear. V was shortened by 3 bases and J by 8 bases, with 19 bases between the two germline ends. CDR1 and CDR2 (germline): LNHNV, YYDKDF (reference sequence). The CDR3 sequence is 15 residues long. The CDR3 DNA reads TGTGCCACCAGCAGGGCCAATGGAGGGCAATGGGGCTACACCTTC. Translating it yields CATSRANGGQWGYTF.

This clonotype was seen ten or more times. The chain is built from TRBV29-1 and TRBJ1-2; 7 bases align to TRBD1. J gave up 7 bases and V 2 bases, and 10 bases lay outside the gene matches. The length of the CDR3 is 14 residues. Germline CDR1 SQVTM, CDR2 ANQGSEA. The CDR3 is CSVEWAGGTIGYTF. The CDR3 coding sequence is TGCAGCGTTGAATGGGCAGGGGGTACTATTGGCTACACCTTC.

The table lists this clonotype with a few counts. The chain links TRBV5-1 to TRBJ2-7, with TRBD2 as a possible D gene (5 bases). Trimming cost V 1 base and J 0 bases, with 11 bases left between them. The CDR3 has 15 residues. Germline V gene lookup returns CDR1 SGHRS and CDR2 YFSETQ. This CDR3 is CASSLSLTSSYEQYF. The CDR3 DNA sequence: TGCGCCAGCAGCTTGTCTCTCACTAGCTCCTACGAGCAGTACTTC. Filled out from reference TRBV5-1 and TRBJ2-7, the complete variable domain reads KAGVTQTPRYLIKTRGQQVTLSCSPISGHRSVSWYQQTPGQGLQFLFEYFSETQRNKGNFPGRFSGRQFSNSRSEMNVSTLELGDSALYLCASSLSLTSSYEQYFGPGTRLTVT.

This rearrangement joins TRBV12-3 or TRBV12-4 to TRBJ2-3; TRBD1 might be the D (6 bases). The CDR3 is 14 residues long. Trimming removed 5 bases at V and 4 bases at J, with 13 bases between. The CDR3 region is CASSPRRQADTQYF. Written as DNA, the CDR3 is TGTGCCAGCAGTCCTCGGCGACAGGCAGATACGCAGTATTTT.